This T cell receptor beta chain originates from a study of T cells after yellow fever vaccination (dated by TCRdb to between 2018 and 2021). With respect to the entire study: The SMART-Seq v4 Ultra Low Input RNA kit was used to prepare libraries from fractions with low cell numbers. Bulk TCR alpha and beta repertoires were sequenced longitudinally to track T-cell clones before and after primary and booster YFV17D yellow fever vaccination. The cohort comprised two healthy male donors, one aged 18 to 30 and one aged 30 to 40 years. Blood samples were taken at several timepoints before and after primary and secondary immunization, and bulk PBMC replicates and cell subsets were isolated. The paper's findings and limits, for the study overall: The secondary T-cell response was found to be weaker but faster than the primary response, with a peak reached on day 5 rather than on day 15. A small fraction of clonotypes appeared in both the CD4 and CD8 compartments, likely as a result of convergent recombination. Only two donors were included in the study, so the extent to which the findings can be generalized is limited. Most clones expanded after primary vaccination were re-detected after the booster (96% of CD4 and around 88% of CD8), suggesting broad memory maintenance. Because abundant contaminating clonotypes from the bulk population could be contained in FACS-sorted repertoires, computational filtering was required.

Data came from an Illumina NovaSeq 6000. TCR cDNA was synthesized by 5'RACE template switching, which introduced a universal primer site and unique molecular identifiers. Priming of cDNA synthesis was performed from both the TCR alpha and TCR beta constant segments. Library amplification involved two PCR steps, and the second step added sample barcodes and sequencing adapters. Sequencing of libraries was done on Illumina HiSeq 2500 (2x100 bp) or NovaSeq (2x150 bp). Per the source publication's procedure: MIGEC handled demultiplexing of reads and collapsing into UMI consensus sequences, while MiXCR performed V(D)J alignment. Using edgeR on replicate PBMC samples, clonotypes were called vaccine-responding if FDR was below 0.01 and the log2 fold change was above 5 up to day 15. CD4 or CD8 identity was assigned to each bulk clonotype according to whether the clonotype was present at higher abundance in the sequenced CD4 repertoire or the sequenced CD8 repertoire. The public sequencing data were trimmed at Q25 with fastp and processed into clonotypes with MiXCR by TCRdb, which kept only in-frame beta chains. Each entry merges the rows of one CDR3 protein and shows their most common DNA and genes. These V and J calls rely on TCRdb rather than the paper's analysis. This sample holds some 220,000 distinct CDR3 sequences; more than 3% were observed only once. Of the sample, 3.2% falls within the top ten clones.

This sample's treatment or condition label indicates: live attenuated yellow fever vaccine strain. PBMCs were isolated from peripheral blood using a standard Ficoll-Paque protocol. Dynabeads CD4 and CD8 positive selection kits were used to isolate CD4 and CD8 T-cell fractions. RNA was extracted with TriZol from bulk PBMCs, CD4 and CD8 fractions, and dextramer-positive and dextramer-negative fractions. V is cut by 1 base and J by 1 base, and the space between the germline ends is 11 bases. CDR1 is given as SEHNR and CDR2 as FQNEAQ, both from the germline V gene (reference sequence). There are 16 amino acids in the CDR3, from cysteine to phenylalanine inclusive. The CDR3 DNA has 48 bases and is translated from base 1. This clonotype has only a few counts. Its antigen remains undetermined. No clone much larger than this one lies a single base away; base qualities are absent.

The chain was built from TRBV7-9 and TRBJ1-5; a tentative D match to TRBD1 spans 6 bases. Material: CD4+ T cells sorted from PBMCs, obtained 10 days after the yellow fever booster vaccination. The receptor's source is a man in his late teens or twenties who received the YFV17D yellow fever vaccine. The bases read TGTGCCAGCAGCTTAGGGGGGGCCCGGAGCAATCAGCCCCAGCATTTT. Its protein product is CASSLGGARSNQPQHF.